Shown below are 18 T cell receptor beta chains from a single sample sequenced in a study of post-analysis software for immune sequencing data. Whole-study results and caveats: Patients showed TRBV5-6, TRBV5-1 and TRBV20-1 among four to six TRBV segments more frequent than in controls.

The antigens for these receptors are not known. Unique molecular identifiers had been added to the TCR beta cDNA libraries. Via MiXCR, TCRdb re-called the PCR reads, giving one row per CDR3 protein. The sample holds fewer than 850,000 distinct CDR3 sequences, 25% to 30% seen once. The sample taken for sequencing was blood. The receptor set was obtained from a girl aged 5-17 years with multiple sclerosis.

This clonotype was observed a single time. The chain joins TRBV28 to TRBJ1-2; perhaps TRBD1 as D (5 bases). The V end lost 8 bases, the J end lost 4 bases, and 11 bases lay between the germline ends. The germline V gene encodes CDR1 MDHEN and CDR2 SYDVKM. The CDR3 is 12 amino acids. The CDR3 here is CASRDGLYGYTF. The CDR3 bases are TGTGCCAGCCGGGACGGCCTCTATGGCTACACCTTC.

This clonotype has only a few counts. This chain connects TRBV2 to TRBJ2-7, with no clear D. This CDR3 is 12 amino acids long. The V gene's germline CDR1 is SNHLY and CDR2 FYNNEI. The V end was cut by 8 bases, the J end by 7 bases, with 15 bases between. The CDR3 is CASRTSPLEQYF. The CDR3 DNA follows: TGTGCCAGCCGCACGTCCCCCCTGGAGCAGTACTTC.

The chain has TRBV9 and TRBJ2-6; 9 bases agree with TRBD1. There are 16 residues in the CDR3. Germline V gene data show CDR1 as SGDLS and CDR2 as YYNGEE. V lost 4 bases, J lost 6 bases, and 8 bases stayed unmatched. The DNA for the CDR3 is TGTGCCAGCAGCACGCCGGGACAGGGATTGGCCAACGTCCTGACTTTC. Translation: CASSTPGQGLANVLTF.

The J gene is TRBJ1-2, the V gene TRBV28; unclear D gene. The CDR3 has 12 amino acids. Germline CDR1 reads MDHEN; CDR2 reads SYDVKM. Deletions cut 3 bases from V and 6 bases from J, with 8 bases between. CDR3 sequence reads: CASSFRQHGYTF. CDR3 sequence (DNA): TGTGCCAGCAGTTTCCGGCAGCATGGCTACACCTTC.

This clonotype turned up a few times. The chain uses TRBV7-2 and TRBJ2-3, with 8 bases matching TRBD2. With 4 bases clipped from V and 0 bases from J, the junction kept 9 bases outside the gene matches. Germline-derived CDR1 and CDR2 are SGHTA and FQGNSA. The CDR3 is 17 residues long. Here the CDR3 DNA reads TGTGCCAGCAGCTCACACCGGACTAGCATAAGCACAGATACGCAGTATTTT. This sequence encodes CASSSHRTSISTDTQYF.

The chain combines TRBV2 with TRBJ2-5; 9 nucleotides agree with TRBD1. V trimming: 6 bases; J trimming: 2 bases; junction bases outside the gene matches: 10. The CDR3 runs 16 residues. Germline V gene lookup returns CDR1 SNHLY and CDR2 FYNNEI. CDR3 protein: CASSPTLDRGQETQYF. DNA of the CDR3: TGTGCCAGCAGCCCAACGCTCGACAGGGGGCAAGAGACCCAGTACTTC.

This clonotype was counted a few times. The rearrangement joins TRBV14 to TRBJ2-5; D is ambiguous. This CDR3 spans 12 amino acids. The germline CDR1 and CDR2 sequences are SGHDN and FVKESK. V was clipped by 1 base and J by 4 bases, with 4 bases between them. CDR3 sequence (DNA): TGTGCCAGCAGCCAAGTGAGAGAGACCCAGTACTTC. As protein: CASSQVRETQYF. Together with reference TRBV14 and TRBJ2-5, the CDR3 gives the full variable domain: EAGVTQFPSHSVIEKGQTVTLRCDPISGHDNLYWYRRVMGKEIKFLLHFVKESKQDESGMPNNRFLAERTGGTYSTLKVQPAELEDSGVYFCASSQVRETQYFGPGTRLLVL.

The J gene is TRBJ2-1, the V gene TRBV24-1, with 9 positions matching TRBD1. V lost 10 bases to trimming and J lost 8 bases; unmatched junction nucleotides: 2. The CDR3 has 11 amino acids. The germline V gene has CDR1 KGHDR and CDR2 SFDVKD. CDR3 bases: TGTGCCACGGGACAGGGCGATGAGCAGTTCTTC. Translated, it gives CATGQGDEQFF.

This chain joins TRBV29-1 and TRBJ1-1; D might be TRBD1 (5 bases). Per the germline V gene, CDR1 is SQVTM and CDR2 is ANQGSEA. The CDR3 length is 14 residues. V lost 8 bases to trimming and J lost 5 bases, with 21 bases between them. In DNA form, the CDR3 reads TGCAGCTCCTCAATCACCGGGACGGGAACTGAAGCTTTCTTT. Amino acid sequence: CSSSITGTGTEAFF.

This clonotype was found a few times. J is TRBJ2-5 and V is TRBV15; tentatively, D is TRBD2 (5 bases). CDR3 length: 14 residues. Germline CDR1 is LNHNV and CDR2 is YYDKDF (reference sequence). V was cut by 0 bases and J by 11 bases, with 16 bases left in between. The CDR3 nucleotides are TGTGCCACCAGCAGAGACAAGGCGGGTAGGGAGCAGTACTTC. As protein: CATSRDKAGREQYF. The whole variable domain, remainder taken from reference TRBV15 and TRBJ2-5, is DAMVIQNPRYQVTQFGKPVTLSCSQTLNHNVMYWYQQKSSQAPKLLFHYYDKDFNNEADTPDNFQSRRPNTSFCFLDIRSPGLGDTAMYLCATSRDKAGREQYFGPGTRLLVL.

The chain links TRBV7-2 to TRBJ1-6; D gene uncertain. CDR1 is SGHTA and CDR2 is FQGNSA in the germline V gene. CDR3 length: 15 amino acids. V was pared by 1 base and J by 7 bases, with 11 bases between. The CDR3, as DNA: TGTGCCAGCAGCTTAGACCAGGCGCCGAATTCACCCCTCCACTTT. It yields the protein CASSLDQAPNSPLHF.

This clonotype was counted between two and nine times. The chain links TRBV6-5 to TRBJ2-7; 7 bases map to TRBD1. CDR3 size: 13 residues. V was pared by 8 bases and J by 3 bases, with 7 bases of the junction left unmatched. Germline CDR1 reads MNHEY; CDR2 reads SVGAGI. The CDR3 nucleotides read TGTGCCAGCGGAAGGGACAGAAACTACGAGCAGTACTTC. Amino acid sequence: CASGRDRNYEQYF.

CDR3 nucleotide sequence: TGTGCCAGCAGTTCAGCAGGGTGGAGGGAGCAGTTCTTC. It encodes CASSSAGWREQFF. The chain links TRBV12-3 or TRBV12-4 to TRBJ2-1; perhaps D is TRBD1 or TRBD2 (5 bases each). This CDR3 comprises 13 residues. V was trimmed by 4 bases and J by 10 bases, leaving 14 bases between them.

The chain joins TRBV7-2 to TRBJ1-1; 7 nucleotides agree with TRBD1. Germline-derived CDR1 and CDR2 are SGHTA and FQGNSA. J gave up 4 bases and V 5 bases, and 4 bases lay outside the gene matches. The CDR3 loop spans 13 amino acids. The CDR3 loop is CASSRNRGTEAFF. As DNA, the CDR3 is TGTGCCAGCAGCCGAAACAGGGGCACTGAAGCTTTCTTT.

The chain couples TRBV2 to TRBJ2-2; 14 bases are shared with TRBD2. The CDR3 is 15 residues long. The germline V gene encodes CDR1 SNHLY and CDR2 FYNNEI. Trimming at V came to 8 bases and at J to 6 bases, leaving 5 bases not matched to a gene. This CDR3 is CASRGLAGVPGELFF. The CDR3 DNA reads TGTGCCAGCCGGGGACTAGCGGGAGTCCCCGGGGAGCTGTTTTTT.

This clonotype has only a few counts. The chain links TRBV27 to TRBJ1-2; tentatively, D is TRBD1 (5 bases). The CDR3 is 14 residues long. Per germline, CDR1 MNHEY and CDR2 SMNVEV (reference sequence). V lost 5 bases, J lost 4 bases, and 14 bases lay in between. CDR3 region: CASSDVSGGYGYTF. In DNA, the CDR3 is TGTGCCAGCAGTGATGTTTCGGGGGGCTATGGCTACACCTTC.

This clonotype came up many times. The gene calls are TRBV7-9 and TRBJ2-4; perhaps TRBD2 as D (6 bases). Germline V gene lookup returns CDR1 SEHNR and CDR2 FQNEAQ (reference sequence). The germline V and J ends were trimmed by 5 bases and 13 bases, with 18 bases remaining between them. CDR3 size: 13 residues. CDR3 DNA sequence: TGTGCCAGCAGCCCCCGGGCCGGGGGAGAGCAGTACTTC. Translated: CASSPRAGGEQYF. The variable domain in full, completed from reference TRBV7-9 and TRBJ2-4, reads DTGVSQNPRHKITKRGQNVTFRCDPISEHNRLYWYRQTLGQGPEFLTYFQNEAQLEKSRLLSDRFSAERPKGSFSTLEIQRTEQGDSAMYLCASSPRAGGEQYFGAGTRLSVL.

Only a few counts were recorded for this clonotype. V and J are TRBV12-3 or TRBV12-4 and TRBJ2-6; D might be TRBD1 or TRBD2, each matching 5 bases. The CDR3 is 20 residues long. The V end lost 7 bases, the J end lost 2 bases, and 27 bases lay between the germline ends. The CDR3 nucleotides are TGTGCCAGCACCCTTAACCAAAGAGGGGTTCTGGCACCTGGGGCCAACGTCCTGACTTTC. It translates to CASTLNQRGVLAPGANVLTF.